This TCR beta chain was sequenced in a study of blood T cells in healthy people across ages. With respect to this clonotype: The antigen remains undetermined.

Study-wide findings and caveats: Measured against age, TCR beta diversity per million T cells decreased in a roughly linear manner. Changes in expanded clonotypes were possibly confounded, as the CMV status of donors was unknown.

Germline V gives CDR1 LGHNA, CDR2 YSLEER. V was clipped by 1 base and J by 4 bases, with 14 bases between them. The CDR3 length is 16 residues. The use of a sample-barcoded 5' primer and a J-beta primer mix characterized a second PCR of about 7 to 12 cycles. A template-switch adaptor with 12 random nucleotides tagged each cDNA molecule. TCRdb re-derived calls from the 5' RACE reads in MiXCR, one entry per CDR3 protein. The sample consists of about 1.4 million distinct CDR3 sequences, approximately 60% of them appearing once. The clonotype comes from a young man in good health. Source material: blood. The rearrangement links TRBV4-3 to TRBJ2-1, with D hard to call. The CDR3 nucleotides are TGCGCCAGCAGCCAAGCAATCCCGCTTAATTACAATGAGCAGTTCTTC. It is translated as CASSQAIPLNYNEQFF.